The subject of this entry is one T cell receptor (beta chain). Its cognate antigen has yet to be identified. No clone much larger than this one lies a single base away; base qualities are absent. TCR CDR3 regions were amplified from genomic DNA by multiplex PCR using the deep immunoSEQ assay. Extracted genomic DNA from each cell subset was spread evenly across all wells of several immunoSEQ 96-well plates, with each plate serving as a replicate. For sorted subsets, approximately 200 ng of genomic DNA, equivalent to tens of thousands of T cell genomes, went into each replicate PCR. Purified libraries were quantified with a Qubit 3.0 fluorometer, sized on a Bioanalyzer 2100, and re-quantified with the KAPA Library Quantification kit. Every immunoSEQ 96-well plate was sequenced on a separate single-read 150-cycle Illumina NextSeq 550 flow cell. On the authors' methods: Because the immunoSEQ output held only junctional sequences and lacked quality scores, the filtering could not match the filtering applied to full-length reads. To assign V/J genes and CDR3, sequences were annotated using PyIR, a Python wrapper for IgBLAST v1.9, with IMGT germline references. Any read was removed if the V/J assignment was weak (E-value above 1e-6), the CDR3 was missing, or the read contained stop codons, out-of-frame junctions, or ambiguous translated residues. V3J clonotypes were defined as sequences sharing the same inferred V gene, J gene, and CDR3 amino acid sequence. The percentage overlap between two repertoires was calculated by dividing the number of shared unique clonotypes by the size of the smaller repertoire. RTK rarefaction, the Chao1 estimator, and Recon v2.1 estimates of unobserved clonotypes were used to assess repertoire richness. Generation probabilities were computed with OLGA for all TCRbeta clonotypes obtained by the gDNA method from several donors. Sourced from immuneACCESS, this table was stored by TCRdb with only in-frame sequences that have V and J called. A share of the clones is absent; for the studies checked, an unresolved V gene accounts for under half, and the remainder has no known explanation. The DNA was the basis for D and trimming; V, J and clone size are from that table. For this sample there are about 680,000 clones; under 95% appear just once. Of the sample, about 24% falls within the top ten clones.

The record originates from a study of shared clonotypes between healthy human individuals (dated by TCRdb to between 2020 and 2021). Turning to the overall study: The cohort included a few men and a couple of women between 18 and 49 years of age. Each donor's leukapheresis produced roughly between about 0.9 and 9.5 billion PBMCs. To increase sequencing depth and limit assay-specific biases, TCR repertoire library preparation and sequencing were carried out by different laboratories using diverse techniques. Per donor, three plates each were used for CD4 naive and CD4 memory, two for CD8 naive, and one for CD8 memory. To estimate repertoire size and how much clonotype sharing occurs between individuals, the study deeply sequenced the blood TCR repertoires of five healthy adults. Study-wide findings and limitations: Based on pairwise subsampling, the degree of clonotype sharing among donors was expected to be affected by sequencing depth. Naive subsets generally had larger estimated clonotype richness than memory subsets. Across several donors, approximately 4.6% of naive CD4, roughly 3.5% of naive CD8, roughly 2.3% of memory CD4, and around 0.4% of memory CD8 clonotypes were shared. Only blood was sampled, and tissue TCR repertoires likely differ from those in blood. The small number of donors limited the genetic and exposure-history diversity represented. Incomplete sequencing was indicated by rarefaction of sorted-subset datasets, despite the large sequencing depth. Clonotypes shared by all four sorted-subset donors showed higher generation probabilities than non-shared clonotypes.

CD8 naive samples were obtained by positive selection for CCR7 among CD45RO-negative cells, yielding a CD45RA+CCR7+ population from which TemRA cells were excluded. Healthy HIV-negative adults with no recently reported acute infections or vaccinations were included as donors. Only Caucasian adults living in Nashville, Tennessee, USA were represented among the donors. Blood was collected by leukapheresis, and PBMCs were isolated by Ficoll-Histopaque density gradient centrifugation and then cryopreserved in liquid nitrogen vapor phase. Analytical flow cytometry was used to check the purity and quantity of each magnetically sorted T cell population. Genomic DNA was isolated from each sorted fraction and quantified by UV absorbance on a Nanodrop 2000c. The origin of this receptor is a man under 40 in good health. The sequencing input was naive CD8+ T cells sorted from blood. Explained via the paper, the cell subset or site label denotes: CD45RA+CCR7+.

The CDR3 region has the sequence CASSPPWRGKRGEQYF. The DNA sequence follows: TGTGCCAGCAGCCCTCCTTGGCGCGGGAAGAGGGGCGAGCAGTACTTC. Here the chain combines TRBV27 and TRBJ2-5, and perhaps TRBD2 as D gene, on 6 matching bases. The J call could be wrong; TRBJ2-7 is a better fit for the DNA end. As encoded in the germline V gene (reference sequence), CDR1 is MNHEY while CDR2 is SMNVEV. The CDR3 runs 16 amino acids, cysteine and phenylalanine included. Of the read, only the CDR3 DNA is kept; its 48 bases are in frame from base 1.